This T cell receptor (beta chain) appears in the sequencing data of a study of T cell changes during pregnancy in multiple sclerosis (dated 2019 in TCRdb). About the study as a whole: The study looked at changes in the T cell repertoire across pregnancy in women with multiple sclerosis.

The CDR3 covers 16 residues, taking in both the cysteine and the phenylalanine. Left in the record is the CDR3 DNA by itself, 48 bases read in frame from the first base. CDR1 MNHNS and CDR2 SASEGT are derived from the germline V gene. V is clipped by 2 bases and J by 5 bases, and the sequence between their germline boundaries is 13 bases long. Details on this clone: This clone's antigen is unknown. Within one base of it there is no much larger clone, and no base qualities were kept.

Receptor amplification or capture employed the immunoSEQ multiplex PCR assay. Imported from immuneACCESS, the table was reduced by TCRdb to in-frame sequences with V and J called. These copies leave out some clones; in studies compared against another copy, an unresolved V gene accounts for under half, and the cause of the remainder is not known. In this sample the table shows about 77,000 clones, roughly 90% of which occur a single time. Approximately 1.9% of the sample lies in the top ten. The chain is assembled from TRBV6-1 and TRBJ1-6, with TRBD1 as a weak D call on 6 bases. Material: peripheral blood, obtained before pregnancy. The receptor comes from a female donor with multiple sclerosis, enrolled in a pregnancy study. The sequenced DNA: TGTGCCAGCAGTGAATCCCCCGGGGACAATAATTCACCCCTCCACTTT. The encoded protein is CASSESPGDNNSPLHF.